This T cell receptor beta chain was retrieved from a study of technical replicates of blood from a handful of donors. This CDR3 region has 15 residues. Germline-derived CDR1 and CDR2 are SNHLY and FYNNEI. J gave up 4 bases and V 4 bases, and 6 bases lay outside the gene matches. The assay was immunoSEQ multiplex PCR, and TCRdb's table has in-frame clones only and misses some. The sample lists around 60,000 clones; about 88% were seen once. Material: PBMCs. The source is a human donor in good health. Some clones in this sample may be carry-over from other donors' samples. The V gene is TRBV2, the J gene TRBJ2-2; TRBD2 agrees at 7 bases. As DNA, the CDR3 is TGTGCCAGCAGTGCCCCTAGCGGCTCCACCGGGGAGCTGTTTTTT. Translated, it gives CASSAPSGSTGELFF.